Listed below are T cell receptor beta chains from one sample, sequenced in a study of T cell changes during pregnancy in multiple sclerosis. This table comes from immunoSEQ multiplex PCR, and its TCRdb copy is limited to in-frame clones, with some not included. The sample holds about 59,000 clones; roughly 95% are singletons and the top ten take roughly 0.33%. Specimen: CD4+ T cells from peripheral blood mononuclear cells, collected before pregnancy. These receptors came from a female donor with multiple sclerosis, enrolled in a pregnancy study. CDR3s include the opening cysteine and the closing phenylalanine or tryptophan. Each record gives: V gene, clone size, D gene, J gene, CDR3 protein, CDR3 DNA. A D gene is named only where the DNA matches it firmly. Some rows mark clone size as missing; the rest say once, few, many or name a class of expanded clone.

v_call: TRBV5-4
clone_size: -
d_call: TRBD1
j_call: TRBJ2-7
cdr3_aa: CASSSKTGGRSEQYF
cdr3_nt: TGTGCCAGCAGCTCCAAGACAGGGGGGAGGAGCGAGCAGTACTTC

v_call: TRBV29-1
clone_size: -
d_call: TRBD1
j_call: TRBJ1-1
cdr3_aa: CSVAPGQGASEAFF
cdr3_nt: TGCAGCGTAGCGCCGGGACAGGGGGCTAGTGAAGCTTTCTTT

v_call: TRBV19
clone_size: -
d_call: TRBD2
j_call: TRBJ2-1
cdr3_aa: CASSKAGAVNEQFF
cdr3_nt: TGTGCCAGTAGTAAGGCGGGAGCTGTCAATGAGCAGTTCTTC

v_call: TRBV11-3
clone_size: -
d_call: TRBD1
j_call: TRBJ1-2
cdr3_aa: CASSSTGTGVAGYTF
cdr3_nt: TGTGCCAGCAGCTCCACCGGGACAGGGGTGGCTGGCTACACCTTC

v_call: TRBV2
clone_size: once
d_call: -
j_call: TRBJ2-3
cdr3_aa: CASRIPESDTQYF
cdr3_nt: TGTGCCAGCAGGATCCCTGAGAGTGATACGCAGTATTTT

v_call: TRBV6-5
clone_size: -
d_call: TRBD1
j_call: TRBJ1-5
cdr3_aa: CASSLGTGGQPQHF
cdr3_nt: TGTGCCAGCAGCCTTGGGACAGGGGGCCAGCCCCAGCATTTT

v_call: TRBV9
clone_size: -
d_call: -
j_call: TRBJ2-7
cdr3_aa: CASSVQPGSSYEQYF
cdr3_nt: TGTGCCAGCAGCGTACAACCGGGGTCCTCCTACGAGCAGTACTTC

v_call: TRBV9
clone_size: -
d_call: TRBD1
j_call: TRBJ1-4
cdr3_aa: CASSGGQGAEKLFF
cdr3_nt: TGTGCCAGCAGCGGAGGACAGGGGGCTGAAAAACTGTTTTTT

v_call: TRBV28
clone_size: -
d_call: -
j_call: TRBJ2-7
cdr3_aa: CASSLQGGYEQYF
cdr3_nt: TGTGCCAGCAGCCTGCAGGGAGGCTACGAGCAGTACTTC

v_call: TRBV6-1
clone_size: once
d_call: -
j_call: TRBJ2-5
cdr3_aa: CASSVGGPQETQYF
cdr3_nt: TGTGCCAGCAGTGTCGGCGGGCCACAAGAGACCCAGTACTTC

v_call: TRBV2
clone_size: few
d_call: -
j_call: TRBJ1-3
cdr3_aa: CASRGDTSGNTIYF
cdr3_nt: TGTGCCAGCAGGGGGGACACGTCTGGAAACACCATATATTTT

v_call: TRBV6-1
clone_size: -
d_call: TRBD2
j_call: TRBJ2-3
cdr3_aa: CASSVRAGRATDTQYF
cdr3_nt: TGTGCCAGCAGTGTTCGAGCGGGGCGTGCCACAGATACGCAGTATTTT